The 16 T cell receptor beta chains listed next were all sequenced from one sample in a study of human T cells and chemical hapten exposure. Each CDR3 protein gets one entry after TCRdb re-called the RACE reads with MiXCR. The top ten clones hold under 2.5% of a sample with about 160,000 distinct CDR3 sequences, 25% to 35% of them seen once. Time point specified: patch test 3, about 24 weeks after DPC sensitization. Noted treatment: therapeutic diphenylcyclopropenone sensitization with weekly scalp DPC. The sequences come from whole blood, collected in connection with sensitization to the hapten diphenylcyclopropenone (DPC). The receptors stem from a woman between 18 and 29 years old with alopecia areata. Some clones in this sample may be carry-over from other donors' samples.

V gene TRBV4-1 combines with J gene TRBJ1-4; 9 bases match TRBD1. In germline, CDR1 is MGHRA, CDR2 YSYEKL. The CDR3 runs to 15 residues. V trimming: 6 bases; J trimming: 7 bases; junction bases outside the gene matches: 9. DNA for the CDR3: TGCGCCAGCAGGCTTACCGGGACAGGGACTGAAAAACTGTTTTTT. This gives the protein CASRLTGTGTEKLFF.

The chain uses TRBV6-5 and TRBJ2-1, with 10 bases lining up with TRBD2. Germline CDR1 reads MNHEY; CDR2 reads SVGAGI. The CDR3 is 15 amino acids. V was clipped by 6 bases and J by 3 bases; unmatched bases: 5. CDR3: CASRGVAGGYNEQFF. CDR3 sequence (DNA): TGTGCCAGCAGGGGGGTAGCGGGAGGCTACAATGAGCAGTTCTTC.

This clonotype has just a few counts. This rearrangement joins TRBV12-5 to TRBJ2-1, with 7 bases identical to TRBD2. This CDR3 has 17 amino acids. From germline, CDR1 is LGHNT and CDR2 FRNRAP. Germline trimming cut 3 bases from V and 1 base from J; bases unmatched to any gene: 9. The CDR3 region is CASGLWDGGGSYNEQFF. The CDR3 DNA reads TGTGCTAGTGGTTTATGGGACGGCGGGGGATCCTACAATGAGCAGTTCTTC.

This clonotype turned up a few times. This sequence joins TRBV20-1 and TRBJ2-4; D uncertain. Germline V gene sequence: CDR1 DFQATT, CDR2 SNEGSKA (reference sequence). The CDR3 is 17 amino acids. Trimming pared 0 bases from V and 8 bases from J, leaving 23 bases between. CDR3 DNA: TGCAGTGCTAGAGATTCGGATTCGTGGGATACAAGCCACATTCAGTACTTC. Its translation is CSARDSDSWDTSHIQYF.

This chain links TRBV2 with TRBJ1-1; 7 bases map to TRBD1. J was trimmed by 0 bases and V by 7 bases; bases with no gene match: 8. Germline CDR1 is SNHLY and CDR2 is FYNNEI. This CDR3 is built from 15 residues. CDR3 sequence reads: CASNRQGNMNTEAFF. DNA of the CDR3: TGTGCCAGCAACAGACAGGGTAACATGAACACTGAAGCTTTCTTT. Variable domain in full (rest from reference TRBV2 and TRBJ1-1): EPEVTQTPSHQVTQMGQEVILRCVPISNHLYFYWYRQILGQKVEFLVSFYNNEISEKSEIFDDQFSVERPDGSNFTLKIRSTKLEDSAMYFCASNRQGNMNTEAFFGQGTRLTVV.

V usage is TRBV14 and J usage is TRBJ2-5; D remains unclear. Looked up from germline, CDR1 is SGHDN and CDR2 is FVKESK. CDR3 length: 15 residues. With 2 bases removed from V and 0 bases from J, the gap between germline ends came to 10 bases. The chain's CDR3 is CASSQSFPHQETQYF. CDR3 bases: TGTGCCAGCAGCCAATCATTCCCCCACCAAGAGACCCAGTACTTC.

There are a few counts of this clonotype. V usage is TRBV20-1 and J usage is TRBJ2-1; 9 nucleotides align to TRBD2. The CDR3 runs to 14 residues. The V gene's germline CDR1 is DFQATT and CDR2 SNEGSKA (reference sequence). With 2 bases clipped from V and 2 bases from J, the junction kept 1 base outside the gene matches. The CDR3 sequence: CSARPSGTYNEQFF. For the CDR3, the DNA is TGCAGTGCTAGACCTAGCGGGACCTACAATGAGCAGTTCTTC.

The chain is built from TRBV20-1 and TRBJ1-1, with D possibly being TRBD1 (6 bases). Germline CDR1 reads DFQATT; CDR2 reads SNEGSKA (reference sequence). This CDR3 region has 12 residues. V lost 2 bases and J lost 5, with 9 bases in between. Here the CDR3 reads CSARNRETEAFF. Written as DNA, the CDR3 is TGCAGTGCTAGAAACAGGGAGACTGAAGCTTTCTTT.

V and J are TRBV4-3 and TRBJ1-4; 9 bases agree with TRBD1. V was pared by 1 base and J by 1 base, with 1 base of the junction left unmatched. Germline V gives CDR1 LGHNA, CDR2 YSLEER. CDR3 length: 16 residues. The CDR3 sequence is CASSQVTGGTNEKLFF. For the CDR3, the DNA is TGCGCCAGCAGCCAAGTGACAGGGGGAACTAATGAAAAACTGTTTTTT.

Here the CDR3 reads CASSPRGDYGYTF. The DNA for the CDR3 is TGTGCCAGCTCACCAAGGGGGGACTATGGCTACACCTTC. The chain couples TRBV18 to TRBJ1-2, with D maybe TRBD1 (6 bases). In germline, CDR1 is KGHSH, CDR2 LQKENI. V lost 2 bases, J lost 3 bases, and 7 bases lay in between. CDR3 length: 13 amino acids.

The chain carries TRBV4-3 and TRBJ2-7; possible D gene TRBD1, 5 bases. This CDR3 is built from 15 residues. The ends were cut back, 0 bases at V and 3 bases at J, with 12 bases in the middle. CDR1 LGHNA and CDR2 YSLEER come from the germline V gene. Written as DNA, the CDR3 is TGCGCCAGCAGCCAAGATTCAGGGTCCAGCTACGAGCAGTACTTC. As protein: CASSQDSGSSYEQYF.

V is TRBV4-2 and J is TRBJ1-4; TRBD1 is a possible D gene (6 bases). The germline CDR1 and CDR2 sequences are LGHNA and YNFKEQ. The CDR3 covers 12 residues. Trimming took 0 bases from V and 12 from J, leaving 8 bases between them. CDR3 nucleotides: TGTGCCAGCAGCCAAGAAAAGGGGGAACTGTTTTTT. Translated: CASSQEKGELFF.

V gene TRBV4-1 combines with J gene TRBJ2-1; TRBD2 agrees at 7 bases. After removal of 2 bases from V and 1 base from J, the junction contained 11 bases not matched to a gene. The CDR3 runs 18 residues. Germline CDR1 MGHRA, CDR2 YSYEKL. The CDR3 DNA follows: TGCGCCAGCAGCCAACTACCCTCGGCGGGGGTTTCCTACAATGAGCAGTTCTTC. Translating gives CASSQLPSAGVSYNEQFF.

The chain uses TRBV10-3 and TRBJ2-7, with 15 bases matching TRBD2. J was trimmed by 6 bases and V by 3 bases; bases with no gene match: 6. The CDR3 contains 16 residues. Germline V lookup: CDR1 ENHRY, CDR2 SYGVKD. The DNA for the CDR3 is TGTGCCATCAGTGAAGGACTAGCGGGGGGGCGACCCGAGCAGTACTTC. Its protein product is CAISEGLAGGRPEQYF.

The chain is built from TRBV4-2 and TRBJ2-1; D is undetermined. Germline V lookup: CDR1 LGHNA, CDR2 YNFKEQ. The CDR3 is 14 residues long. V lost 2 bases to trimming and J lost 0 bases, with 5 bases between them. The CDR3 sequence is CASSQTDSYNEQFF. The CDR3 DNA reads as TGTGCCAGCAGCCAAACGGACTCCTACAATGAGCAGTTCTTC.

The chain has TRBV2 and TRBJ2-3; possibly TRBD1 for D (5 bases). The germline V gene has CDR1 SNHLY and CDR2 FYNNEI. The CDR3 contains 16 residues. V was trimmed by 0 bases and J by 0 bases, leaving 10 bases between them. The CDR3, as DNA: TGTGCCAGCAGTGAAGCCCAGGGTCCTAGCACAGATACGCAGTATTTT. Encoded protein: CASSEAQGPSTDTQYF.